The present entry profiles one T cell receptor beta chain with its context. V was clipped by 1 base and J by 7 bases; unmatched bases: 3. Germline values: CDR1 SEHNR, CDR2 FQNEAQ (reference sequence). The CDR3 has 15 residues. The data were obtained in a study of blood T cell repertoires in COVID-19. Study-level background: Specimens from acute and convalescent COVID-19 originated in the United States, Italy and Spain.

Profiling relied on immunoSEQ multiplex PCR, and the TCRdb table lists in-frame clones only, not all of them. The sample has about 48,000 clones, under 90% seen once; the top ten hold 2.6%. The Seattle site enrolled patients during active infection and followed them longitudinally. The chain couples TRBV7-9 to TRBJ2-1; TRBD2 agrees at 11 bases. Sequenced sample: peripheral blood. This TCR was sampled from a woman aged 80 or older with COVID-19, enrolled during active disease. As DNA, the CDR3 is TGTGCCAGCAGCTTAGGTAGCGGGAGGGATAATGAGCAGTTCTTC. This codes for CASSLGSGRDNEQFF.